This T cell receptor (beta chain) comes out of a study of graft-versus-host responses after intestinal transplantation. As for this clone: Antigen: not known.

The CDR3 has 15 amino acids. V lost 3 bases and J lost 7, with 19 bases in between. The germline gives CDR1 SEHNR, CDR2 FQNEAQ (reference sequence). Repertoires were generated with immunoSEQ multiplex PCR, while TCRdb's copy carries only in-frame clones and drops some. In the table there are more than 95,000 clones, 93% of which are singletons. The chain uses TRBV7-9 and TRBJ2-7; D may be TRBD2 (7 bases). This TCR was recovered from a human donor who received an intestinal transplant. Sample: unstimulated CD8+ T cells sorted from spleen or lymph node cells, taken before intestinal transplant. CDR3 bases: TGTGCCAGCAGCTTCCTAAGTGGGGGGGCCGATGAGCAGTACTTC. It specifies CASSFLSGGADEQYF.